This T cell receptor beta chain was sequenced in a study of cytomegalovirus exposure and HLA in healthy donors. Primers included in the PCR were 60 Vbeta and 13 Jbeta primers. Clones were sequenced by immunoSEQ multiplex PCR, and TCRdb holds only the in-frame ones, with some missing. Here the sample spans tens of thousands of clones, around 53% being singletons. The sample comprised PBMCs. The source is a woman in her forties in good health and CMV-seropositive.

The CDR3 sequence is CASSLVSGQKNEKLFF. The CDR3 nucleotides read TGTGCCAGCAGCTTAGTATCAGGACAGAAAAATGAAAAACTGTTTTTT. The V call is TRBV7-9, the J call TRBJ1-4, with TRBD1 as a possible D gene (6 bases). Germline V gene data show CDR1 as SEHNR and CDR2 as FQNEAQ (reference sequence). V lost 1 base to trimming and J lost 5 bases, with 14 bases between them. CDR3 length: 16 residues.